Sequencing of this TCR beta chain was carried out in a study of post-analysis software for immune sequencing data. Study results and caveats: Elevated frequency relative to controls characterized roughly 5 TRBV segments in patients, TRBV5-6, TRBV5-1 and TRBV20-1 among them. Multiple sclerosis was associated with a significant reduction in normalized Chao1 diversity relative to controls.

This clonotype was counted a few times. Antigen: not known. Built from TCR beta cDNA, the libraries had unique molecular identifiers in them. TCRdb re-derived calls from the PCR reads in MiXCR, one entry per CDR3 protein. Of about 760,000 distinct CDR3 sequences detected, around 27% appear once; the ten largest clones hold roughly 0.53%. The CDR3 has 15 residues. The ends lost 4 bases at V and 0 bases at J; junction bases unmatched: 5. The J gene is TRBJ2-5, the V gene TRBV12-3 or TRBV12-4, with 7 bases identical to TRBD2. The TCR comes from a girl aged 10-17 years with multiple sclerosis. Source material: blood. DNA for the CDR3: TGTGCCAGCAGTTGGACTAGGCCGTACCAAGAGACCCAGTACTTC. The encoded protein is CASSWTRPYQETQYF.